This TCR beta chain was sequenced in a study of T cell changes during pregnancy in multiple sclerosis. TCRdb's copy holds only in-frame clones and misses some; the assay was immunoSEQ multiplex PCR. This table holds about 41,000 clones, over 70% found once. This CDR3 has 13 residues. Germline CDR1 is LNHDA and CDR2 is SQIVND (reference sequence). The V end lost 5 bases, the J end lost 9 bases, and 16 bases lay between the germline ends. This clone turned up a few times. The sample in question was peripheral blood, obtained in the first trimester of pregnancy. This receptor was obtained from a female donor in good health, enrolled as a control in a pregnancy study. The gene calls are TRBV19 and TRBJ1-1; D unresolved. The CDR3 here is CASSPRAGNQAFF. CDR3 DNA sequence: TGTGCCAGTAGTCCTAGGGCGGGGAATCAAGCTTTCTTT.